This is a list of T cell receptor beta chains from one sample in a study of blood T cell repertoires in COVID-19. Here immunoSEQ multiplex PCR was the method, and the copy in TCRdb shows in-frame clones only, minus some. The profile covers 430,000 or so clones, with approximately 90% appearing a single time and 0.8% to 0.85% taken by the ten largest. The specimen was peripheral blood. These receptors all come from a man aged 18 to 29 with COVID-19, enrolled during active disease. CDR3s include the opening cysteine and the closing phenylalanine or tryptophan. Each record gives: V gene, clone size, D gene, J gene, CDR3 protein, CDR3 DNA. D genes are given only for firm matches. Clone size is stated in some rows and not others, as once, few, many or a class when expanded.

TRBV3-1/TRBV3-2	.	.	TRBJ2-7	CASSQVGYEQYF	TGTGCCAGCAGCCAGGTCGGGTACGAGCAGTACTTC
TRBV28	.	TRBD2	TRBJ2-3	CAAQSSGRAGDTQYF	TGTGCCGCCCAATCTAGCGGGAGGGCAGGGGATACGCAGTATTTT
TRBV3-1/TRBV3-2	.	TRBD2	TRBJ2-7	CASSQDALAGGPSYEQYF	TGTGCCAGCAGCCAAGATGCGCTAGCGGGGGGGCCTTCCTACGAGCAGTACTTC
TRBV27	.	.	TRBJ2-1	CASSLSGRGLYNEQFF	TGTGCCAGCAGTTTATCAGGCAGGGGTCTTTACAATGAGCAGTTCTTC
TRBV4-1	.	TRBD2	TRBJ2-1	CASSQDPGTTNEQFF	TGCGCCAGCAGCCAAGACCCCGGGACTACCAATGAGCAGTTCTTC
TRBV5-1	.	TRBD1	TRBJ2-1	CASSSRQGVYNEQFF	TGCGCCAGCAGCTCTAGACAGGGGGTCTACAATGAGCAGTTCTTC
TRBV5-1	.	TRBD2	TRBJ2-4	CASSIGTSSNIQYF	TGCGCCAGCAGCATAGGGACTAGTTCGAACATTCAGTACTTC
TRBV7-6	once	.	TRBJ1-4	CASSTGGALKLFF	TGTGCCAGCAGCACCGGGGGGGCTTTAAAGCTGTTTTTT
TRBV6-5	.	.	TRBJ1-1	CASSRQENTEAFF	TGTGCCAGCTCACGACAGGAGAACACTGAAGCTTTCTTT
TRBV6-5	.	TRBD1	TRBJ1-2	CASADRTGNDYGYTF	TGTGCCAGCGCGGACAGGACAGGGAACGACTATGGCTACACCTTC
TRBV2	.	TRBD1	TRBJ1-6	CASSENEGQPNVGDSPLHF	TGTGCCAGCAGTGAAAATGAGGGACAGCCCAACGTAGGGGATTCACCCCTCCACTTT
TRBV29-1	.	.	TRBJ1-4	CSVEVRVGEKLFF	TGCAGCGTTGAAGTCAGGGTAGGTGAAAAACTGTTTTTT
TRBV5-1	.	.	TRBJ1-4	CASSPTGQSEKLFF	TGCGCCAGCAGCCCCACAGGTCAATCCGAAAAACTGTTTTTT
TRBV5-4	.	TRBD2	TRBJ2-3	CASRNGGTTDTQYF	TGTGCCAGCAGGAACGGGGGGACCACAGATACGCAGTATTTT
TRBV2	.	.	TRBJ1-2	CASSEVRDYGYTF	TGTGCCAGCAGTGAAGTCCGCGATTATGGCTACACCTTC
TRBV5-4	once	.	TRBJ2-1	CASTSTGTLTYNEQFF	TGTGCCAGCACGTCGACCGGGACTCTTACCTACAATGAGCAGTTCTTC
TRBV5-1	.	.	TRBJ2-1	CASSPTSGTGPSNEQFF	TGCGCCAGCAGCCCTACTTCCGGAACAGGGCCTTCCAATGAGCAGTTCTTC
TRBV3-1/TRBV3-2	few	.	TRBJ1-2	CASSQSLVYGYTF	TGTGCCAGCAGCCAAAGCTTGGTCTATGGCTACACCTTC